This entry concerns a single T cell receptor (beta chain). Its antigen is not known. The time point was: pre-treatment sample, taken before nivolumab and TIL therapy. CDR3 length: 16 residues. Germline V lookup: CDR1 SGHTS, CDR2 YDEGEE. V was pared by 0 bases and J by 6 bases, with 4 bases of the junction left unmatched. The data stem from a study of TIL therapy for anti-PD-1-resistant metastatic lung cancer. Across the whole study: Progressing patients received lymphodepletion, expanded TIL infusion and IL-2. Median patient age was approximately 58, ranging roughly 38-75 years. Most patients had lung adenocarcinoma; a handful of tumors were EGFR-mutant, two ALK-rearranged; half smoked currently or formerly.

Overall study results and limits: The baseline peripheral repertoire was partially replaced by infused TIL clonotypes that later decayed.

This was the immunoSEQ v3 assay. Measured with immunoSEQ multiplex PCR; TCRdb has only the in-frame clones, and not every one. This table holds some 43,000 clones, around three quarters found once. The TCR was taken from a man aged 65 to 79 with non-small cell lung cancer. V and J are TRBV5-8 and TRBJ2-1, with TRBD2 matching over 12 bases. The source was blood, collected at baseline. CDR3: CASSLVPSGRVNEQFF. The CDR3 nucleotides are TGTGCCAGCAGCTTGGTTCCTAGCGGGAGGGTCAATGAGCAGTTCTTC. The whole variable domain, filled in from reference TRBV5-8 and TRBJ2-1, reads EAGVTQSPTHLIKTRGQQATLRCSPISGHTSVYWYQQALGLGLQFLLWYDEGEERNRGNFPPRFSGRQFPNYSSELNVNALELEDSALYLCASSLVPSGRVNEQFFGPGTRLTVL.